This T cell receptor beta chain was identified in a study of blood T cell repertoires in COVID-19. The CDR3 length is 15 residues. V shed 2 bases and J shed 1 base, with 11 bases lying between them. CDR1 and CDR2 from the germline V gene are MDHEN and SYDVKM. Enrollees, 18 to 89 years old, lived in fewer than 25 US areas. Assay used: immunoSEQ multiplex PCR; TCRdb lists only in-frame clones, some missing. The profile shows 140,000 or so clones, 85% of them singletons. This receptor was taken from a woman in her 40s who had recovered from COVID-19. The source material was PBMCs or T cells enriched from blood (not recorded which). The chain employs TRBV28 and TRBJ1-1, with D possibly matching TRBD1 (5 bases). The CDR3 DNA follows: TGTGCCAGCAGTTTAAGCGCAGGGTGGAACACTGAAGCTTTCTTT. Its translation: CASSLSAGWNTEAFF.